These 14 T cell receptor beta chains came from one sample sequenced in a study of metastatic and nonmetastatic thyroid tumors. No patient had received any treatment before thyroid surgery. MiXCR was used by TCRdb to re-call the PCR reads. This table has 49,000 or so clones, approximately 24% appearing once. The sample consisted of blood. The receptors here all came from a male donor with papillary thyroid cancer or a benign thyroid nodule (not recorded which). Some clones in this sample may be carry-over from other donors' samples.

This clone occurred a few times. V gene TRBV28 combines with J gene TRBJ1-4; the D is unclear. Trimming cost V 7 bases and J 3 bases, with 9 bases left between them. Germline V gene lookup returns CDR1 MDHEN and CDR2 SYDVKM. This CDR3 contains 13 residues. The CDR3 bases are TGTGCCAGCAATTCCCCTTCTAATGAAAAACTGTTTTTT. Amino acids: CASNSPSNEKLFF.

The chain has TRBV2 and TRBJ1-2, with D tentatively TRBD1 (6 bases). V gave up 2 bases and J gave up 6 bases, with 10 bases separating them. The CDR3 spans 13 residues. Germline lookup yields CDR1 SNHLY and CDR2 FYNNEI. CDR3 loop: CASSERAGDGYTF. CDR3 bases: TGTGCCAGCAGTGAACGGGCAGGGGATGGCTACACCTTC.

Turning to this clone: The junction departs from the called germline gene at one end, perhaps through a read error. This rearrangement joins TRBV7-8 to TRBJ2-7; TRBD2 matches 7 bases. The CDR3 extends over 13 amino acids. In germline, CDR1 is SGHVS, CDR2 FQNEAQ. CDR3 region: CTSSSPGLDEQYF. As DNA, the CDR3 is TGTACCAGTAGCTCCCCCGGACTAGACGAGCAGTACTTC.

This clone was recorded at least ten times. This rearrangement joins TRBV27 to TRBJ2-7; D might be TRBD2 (6 bases). The CDR3 sequence is 14 residues long. Germline V gene sequence: CDR1 MNHEY, CDR2 SMNVEV (reference sequence). The V gene lost 5 bases and the J gene lost 2 bases, with 13 bases spanning the gap. The CDR3 coding sequence is TGTGCCAGCAGTAGGCGGGAAAATCCCTACGAGCAGTACTTC. It yields the protein CASSRRENPYEQYF.

At least ten counts were recorded for this clone. The chain carries TRBV5-6 and TRBJ2-7; 8 nucleotides line up with TRBD2. The V segment lost 1 base and the J segment 5 bases; nucleotides outside the gene matches: 8. Looked up from germline, CDR1 is SGHDT and CDR2 is YYEEEE. The CDR3 contains 15 residues. CDR3 bases: TGTGCCAGCAGCTTGTTCTTCGGCGGGGGGAACGAGCAGTACTTC. The encoded protein is CASSLFFGGGNEQYF. Drawing the rest from reference TRBV5-6 and TRBJ2-7, the complete variable domain is DAGVTQSPTHLIKTRGQQVTLRCSPKSGHDTVSWYQQALGQGPQFIFQYYEEEERQRGNFPDRFSGHQFPNYSSELNVNALLLGDSALYLCASSLFFGGGNEQYFGPGTRLTVT.

This clone was observed at least ten times. V usage is TRBV6-5 and J usage is TRBJ2-5, with D uncertain. CDR3 size: 13 residues. V shed 0 bases and J shed 0 bases, with 2 bases lying between them. From germline, CDR1 is MNHEY and CDR2 SVGAGI. This CDR3 is CASSYSHQETQYF. The CDR3, as DNA: TGTGCCAGCAGTTACTCCCACCAAGAGACCCAGTACTTC.

To note about this clone: The junction does not match germline at one end; this may be a read error. The chain joins TRBV5-1 to TRBJ2-7; D gene unclear. Germline CDR1 is SGHRS and CDR2 is YFSETQ. CDR3 length: 15 amino acids. CDR3 DNA sequence: TGCTCCAGCAGCCCGCTCCCGCAGACAACCTACGAGCAGTACTTC. This gives the protein CSSSPLPQTTYEQYF. Full variable domain (remainder filled in from reference TRBV5-1 and TRBJ2-7): KAGVTQTPRYLIKTRGQQVTLSCSPISGHRSVSWYQQTPGQGLQFLFEYFSETQRNKGNFPGRFSGRQFSNSRSEMNVSTLELGDSALYLCSSSPLPQTTYEQYFGPGTRLTVT.

Many counts were recorded for this clone. In DNA form, the CDR3 reads TGTGCCAGCAGTGATAGCGGGAGGAGCTCCTACAATGAGCAGTTCTTC. Translation: CASSDSGRSSYNEQFF. The chain combines TRBV2 with TRBJ2-1, with 10 bases matching TRBD2. The CDR3 runs 16 residues. Germline CDR1 SNHLY, CDR2 FYNNEI. V shed 3 bases, J shed 0 bases, and the junction held 2 bases outside the gene matches.

As for this clone: With a much larger clone just one base away, this may be a read error. The V call is TRBV3-1, the J call TRBJ2-5, with 9 bases that match TRBD2. The CDR3 runs 16 residues. Germline V gene lookup returns CDR1 LGHDT and CDR2 YNNKEL (reference sequence). The ends lost 8 bases at V and 5 bases at J; junction bases unmatched: 15. The CDR3 loop is CASGLGASGMSETQYF. The DNA for the CDR3 is TGTGCCAGCGGCCTCGGCGCTAGCGGGATGAGTGAGACCCAGTACTTC.

This clone was seen many times. V usage is TRBV19 and J usage is TRBJ1-2; TRBD1 matches at 7 bases. Germline trimming cut 4 bases from V and 4 bases from J; bases unmatched to any gene: 12. The length of the CDR3 is 16 residues. The germline CDR1 and CDR2 sequences are LNHDA and SQIVND (reference sequence). CDR3: CASSNGQAHRGYGYTF. CDR3 coding DNA: TGTGCCAGTAGTAATGGACAGGCCCATAGGGGCTATGGCTACACCTTC.

The V call is TRBV6-9, the J call TRBJ1-3; a weak D match, TRBD1 (6 bases). This CDR3 is built from 15 residues. Germline CDR1 is MNHGY and CDR2 is SVAAGI. The ends were cut back, 4 bases at V and 0 bases at J, with 10 bases in the middle. This CDR3 is CASSLQGYSGNTIYF. DNA for the CDR3: TGTGCCAGCAGTTTACAGGGATACTCTGGAAACACCATATATTTT.

The rearrangement uses TRBV20-1 and TRBJ2-7, with 11 bases lining up with TRBD2. Unmatched junction bases numbered 4, after V lost 3 bases and J lost 0 bases. This CDR3 has 15 residues. Germline CDR1 is DFQATT and CDR2 is SNEGSKA (reference sequence). The CDR3 here is CSARGTSGSSYEQYF. DNA of the CDR3: TGCAGTGCTAGGGGGACTAGCGGAAGCTCCTACGAGCAGTACTTC.

A remark on this clone: Compared with germline, one end of the junction differs, possibly owing to a read error. CDR3 loop: CVSSPLQNLNTGELFF. The CDR3, as DNA: TGTGTCAGCTCACCACTACAGAACCTTAACACCGGGGAGCTGTTTTTT. V is TRBV18 and J is TRBJ2-2, with no clear D. The CDR3 has 16 amino acids. Germline CDR1 is KGHSH and CDR2 is LQKENI. Looking up the rest from reference TRBV18 and TRBJ2-2 gives the full variable domain: NAGVMQNPRHLVRRRGQEARLRCSPMKGHSHVYWYRQLPEEGLKFMVYLQKENIIDESGMPKERFSAEFPKEGPSILRIQQVVRGDSAAYFCVSSPLQNLNTGELFFGEGSRLTVL.

This clone was counted many times. The chain recombines TRBV27 with TRBJ2-7, with 7 bases fitting TRBD1. Germline CDR1 and CDR2: MNHEY and SMNVEV (reference sequence). There are 16 residues in the CDR3. V was pared by 2 bases and J by 5 bases, with 12 bases of the junction left unmatched. CDR3 sequence (DNA): TGTGCCAGCAGTTTAGGCACTACAGGGGACGTGAACGAGCAGTACTTC. Amino acid sequence: CASSLGTTGDVNEQYF.